These 13 T cell receptor beta chains were sequenced from one sample in a study of CD8 T cell repertoires and HIV-1 epitope variants. The data were produced by immunoSEQ multiplex PCR, yet TCRdb's version contains in-frame clones alone and is incomplete. The sample has fewer than 6,000 clones; about 65% are singletons. Antigens for these TCRs are unknown. The source material was cultured CD8+ T cells derived from PBMCs. The receptors were sampled from a male donor with HIV.

CDR3 DNA sequence: TGTGCCAGCAGCAGCTTAAAGGGACAGTACACCGGGGAGCTGTTTTTT. This encodes CASSSLKGQYTGELFF. The rearrangement joins TRBV11-3 to TRBJ2-2, with 7 nucleotides matching TRBD1. Germline V gene lookup returns CDR1 SGHNT and CDR2 YENEEA. After removal of 5 bases from V and 3 bases from J, the junction contained 9 bases not matched to a gene. CDR3 size: 16 residues.

The V call is TRBV2, the J call TRBJ2-5; no firm D call. This CDR3 is 12 amino acids long. Germline loops: CDR1 SNHLY, CDR2 FYNNEI. With 6 bases removed from V and 5 bases from J, the gap between germline ends came to 10 bases. The CDR3 here is CASSPNRETQYF. In DNA form, the CDR3 reads TGTGCCAGCAGCCCTAATAGGGAGACCCAGTACTTC.

The chain uses TRBV19 and TRBJ2-1; 8 nucleotides align to TRBD2. Trimming took 1 base from V and 4 from J; bases not matched to a gene: 21. The CDR3 loop spans 21 amino acids. Germline values: CDR1 LNHDA, CDR2 SQIVND (reference sequence). CDR3 amino acids: CASSIVQGGLSWGTSYNEQFF. The CDR3 DNA reads as TGTGCCAGTAGTATAGTGCAGGGCGGGCTCAGTTGGGGGACTAGTTACAATGAGCAGTTCTTC.

V usage is TRBV11-1 and J usage is TRBJ2-2; D is unclear. This CDR3 comprises 13 residues. Trimming took 5 bases from V and 6 from J, leaving 10 bases between them. Germline CDR1 and CDR2: SGHAT and FQDESV (reference sequence). The CDR3 here is CASSPQSAGELFF. Here the CDR3 DNA reads TGTGCCAGCAGCCCCCAGTCAGCCGGGGAGCTGTTTTTT.

The rearrangement uses TRBV18 and TRBJ2-5; weak D call: TRBD2 (5 bases). The V end was cut by 3 bases, the J end by 4 bases, with 6 bases between. Germline V gene lookup returns CDR1 KGHSH and CDR2 LQKENI. The CDR3 is made up of 12 amino acids. Here the CDR3 reads CASSPEGETQYF. CDR3 nucleotides: TGTGCCAGCTCACCCGAGGGAGAGACCCAGTACTTC. The full variable domain, completed using reference TRBV18 and TRBJ2-5, is NAGVMQNPRHLVRRRGQEARLRCSPMKGHSHVYWYRQLPEEGLKFMVYLQKENIIDESGMPKERFSAEFPKEGPSILRIQQVVRGDSAAYFCASSPEGETQYFGPGTRLLVL.

This clone was observed a handful of times. The CDR3 region is CASNEGSNQPQHF. DNA for the CDR3: TGTGCCAGCAACGAAGGGAGCAATCAGCCCCAGCATTTT. The chain combines TRBV9 with TRBJ1-5, with D hard to call. Germline assignment: CDR1 SGDLS and CDR2 YYNGEE. CDR3 length: 13 amino acids. V lost 6 bases to trimming and J lost 1 base, with 8 bases between them. Drawing the rest from reference TRBV9 and TRBJ1-5, the complete variable domain is DSGVTQTPKHLITATGQRVTLRCSPRSGDLSVYWYQQSLDQGLQFLIQYYNGEERAKGNILERFSAQQFPDLHSELNLSSLELGDSALYFCASNEGSNQPQHFGDGTRLSIL.

The V gene is TRBV7-9, the J gene TRBJ2-1, with D possibly being TRBD2 (6 bases). V lost 4 bases and J 8 bases, leaving 12 bases between the germline ends. CDR1 is SEHNR and CDR2 is FQNEAQ in the germline V gene (reference sequence). The CDR3 consists of 13 residues. The CDR3 is CASSSSPGDEQFF. Here the CDR3 DNA reads TGTGCCAGCAGCTCATCACCGGGGGATGAGCAGTTCTTC.

The chain joins TRBV5-5 to TRBJ2-3; 8 nucleotides match TRBD1. V was clipped by 5 bases and J by 0 bases; unmatched bases: 17. Germline lookup yields CDR1 SGHKS and CDR2 YYEKEE (reference sequence). This CDR3 has 19 amino acids. CDR3 amino acids: CASSLLPGQGAESTDTQYF. The CDR3 region has the DNA TGTGCCAGCAGTCTTCTTCCCGGTCAGGGGGCGGAAAGCACAGATACGCAGTATTTT.

The rearrangement links TRBV5-6 to TRBJ2-7; either TRBD1 or TRBD2 may fit D (5 bases each). The CDR3 is 13 amino acids. V dropped 2 bases and J dropped 5 bases, with 11 bases sitting between them. CDR1 and CDR2 (germline): SGHDT, YYEEEE. CDR3 DNA: TGTGCCAGCAGCTTCGGGGCGATCGACGAGCAGTACTTC. Its translation is CASSFGAIDEQYF.

CDR3: CASSLVPSLTTDTQYF. The DNA of the CDR3 is TGTGCCAGCAGCTTAGTCCCTAGTCTTACCACAGATACGCAGTATTTT. The genes are TRBV11-1 and TRBJ2-3; no clear D gene. V lost 1 base and J lost 2, with 13 bases in between. CDR3 length equals 16 residues. The germline V gene encodes CDR1 SGHAT and CDR2 FQDESV (reference sequence). Based on the CDR3 plus reference TRBV11-1 and TRBJ2-3, the full variable domain is EAEVAQSPRYKITEKSQAVAFWCDPISGHATLYWYRQILGQGPELLVQFQDESVVDDSQLPKDRFSAERLKGVDSTLKIQPAELGDSAMYLCASSLVPSLTTDTQYFGPGTRLTVL.

Here the CDR3 DNA reads TGTGCCAGCAGTTACCAGGACAGGCTCTACGAGCAGTACTTC. Amino acids: CASSYQDRLYEQYF. This chain joins TRBV6-6 and TRBJ2-7; the match to TRBD1 covers 7 bases. Germline V gene data show CDR1 as MNHNY and CDR2 as SVGAGI (reference sequence). This CDR3 comprises 14 residues. With V trimmed by 2 bases and J by 3 bases, 4 bases remained unmatched.

The chain links TRBV5-6 to TRBJ2-7; a possible D gene is TRBD1 (6 bases). Trimming left V 3 bases short and J 8 bases short, with 12 bases between. The CDR3 is 12 residues long. CDR1 is SGHDT, CDR2 YYEEEE, per germline. The CDR3: CASSWGTGKQYF. The CDR3 nucleotides read TGTGCCAGCAGCTGGGGCACAGGGAAGCAGTACTTC.

This clone has a handful of counts. This chain uses TRBV5-1 with TRBJ2-7, with no clear D. Germline CDR1 SGHRS, CDR2 YFSETQ. The CDR3 sequence is 11 residues long. V lost 0 bases and J 4 bases, leaving 2 bases between the germline ends. In nucleotides, the CDR3 is TGCGCCAGCAGCTTGGGGTACGAGCAGTACTTC. This codes for CASSLGYEQYF.